The 14 T cell receptor beta chains listed next were all sequenced from one sample in a study of blood T cell repertoires in COVID-19. Clones were sequenced by immunoSEQ multiplex PCR, and TCRdb holds only the in-frame ones, with some missing. The sample lists more than 200,000 clones, roughly 80% occurring once. Sample: peripheral blood. The receptors were gathered from a woman aged 80 or over with COVID-19, enrolled during active disease.

The chain couples TRBV6-5 to TRBJ1-6; 7 bases are a match to TRBD1. CDR1 is MNHEY and CDR2 is SVGAGI in the germline V gene. The CDR3 runs 15 residues. V dropped 6 bases and J dropped 5; count of bases not matched to a gene: 7. The CDR3 sequence: CASRPPRGDNSPLHF. CDR3 in DNA: TGTGCCAGCAGGCCGCCCAGGGGGGATAATTCACCCCTCCACTTT.

This clone occurred a few times. The chain employs TRBV14 and TRBJ1-2; D is undetermined. The CDR3 covers 12 residues. Germline V gene sequence: CDR1 SGHDN, CDR2 FVKESK. V was cut by 5 bases and J by 4 bases, with 8 bases left in between. CDR3 sequence: CASSRNIYGYTF. The CDR3 coding sequence is TGTGCCAGCAGCAGAAACATCTATGGCTACACCTTC.

The V and J genes are TRBV4-2 and TRBJ1-2; D call uncertain. Trimming took 0 bases from V and 0 from J, leaving 8 bases between them. Germline V gene data show CDR1 as LGHNA and CDR2 as YNFKEQ. The CDR3 sequence is 15 residues long. Here the CDR3 DNA reads TGTGCCAGCAGCCAAGAACAGTTAGCTAACTATGGCTACACCTTC. Protein product: CASSQEQLANYGYTF.

The table lists this clone with a count of one. The chain joins TRBV9 to TRBJ2-5, with 8 bases identical to TRBD2. The CDR3 has 16 amino acids. V was clipped by 0 bases and J by 3 bases; unmatched bases: 7. The germline V gene has CDR1 SGDLS and CDR2 YYNGEE. The CDR3 DNA sequence: TGTGCCAGCAGCGTAGGCGGCGGGGGGATAAAAGAGACCCAGTACTTC. It codes for CASSVGGGGIKETQYF.

J is TRBJ2-6 and V is TRBV5-6, with 12 bases lining up with TRBD2. Germline CDR1 reads SGHDT; CDR2 reads YYEEEE. V was clipped by 3 bases and J by 0 bases; unmatched bases: 7. The CDR3 has 19 residues. CDR3 DNA: TGTGCCAGCAGCTACCGGACTAGCGGGGCCCGCTCTGGGGCCAACGTCCTGACTTTC. It yields the protein CASSYRTSGARSGANVLTF.

This clone was counted only a few times. V and J are TRBV5-1 and TRBJ2-5; 8 bases line up with TRBD2. Germline CDR1 and CDR2: SGHRS and YFSETQ. The CDR3 extends over 19 amino acids. The V gene end was trimmed by 4 bases and the J gene end by 4 bases; junction bases not matched to a gene: 21. The CDR3 bases are TGCGCCAGCAGCCACCTGCCGGGGGGGGGCCATTCCGATCCAGAGACCCAGTACTTC. Translated, it gives CASSHLPGGGHSDPETQYF.

The rearrangement uses TRBV27 and TRBJ1-1; D gene uncertain. The CDR3 sequence is 13 residues long. The V end lost 4 bases, the J end lost 2 bases, and 8 bases lay between the germline ends. The V gene's germline CDR1 is MNHEY and CDR2 SMNVEV (reference sequence). The CDR3 region has the DNA TGTGCCAGCAGTTCGGGATTAAACACTGAAGCTTTCTTT. This sequence encodes CASSSGLNTEAFF.

This sequence joins TRBV4-1 and TRBJ2-6; perhaps TRBD1 as D (6 bases). Germline V gene data show CDR1 as MGHRA and CDR2 as YSYEKL. V was clipped by 0 bases and J by 2 bases, with 8 bases between them. The CDR3 is 16 residues long. The CDR3 nucleotides are TGCGCCAGCAGCCAAGATCAGGGGACTGGGGCCAACGTCCTGACTTTC. Its translation is CASSQDQGTGANVLTF.

This clone was detected once. V and J are TRBV28 and TRBJ1-1; 9 nucleotides match TRBD1. The junction had 13 bases not matched to a gene; V was cut back by 4 bases and J by 4 bases. The CDR3 sequence is 17 residues long. Germline V CDR1 and CDR2: MDHEN, SYDVKM. CDR3 sequence reads: CASSSAGTGLSITEAFF. CDR3 coding DNA: TGTGCCAGCAGTTCTGCCGGGACAGGGCTTTCGATCACTGAAGCTTTCTTT.

In its sample, this clone was seen a few times. V gene TRBV5-8 combines with J gene TRBJ1-5, with 7 bases that match TRBD1. After removal of 3 bases from V and 2 bases from J, the junction contained 5 bases not matched to a gene. CDR3 length equals 15 residues. Germline V gives CDR1 SGHTS, CDR2 YDEGEE. The CDR3 here is CASSSNRGGNQPQHF. In nucleotides, the CDR3 is TGTGCCAGCAGCTCTAACAGGGGTGGCAATCAGCCCCAGCATTTT.

This chain uses TRBV7-8 with TRBJ2-1, with 9 nucleotides matching TRBD2. J lost 9 bases, V lost 1 base, and 4 bases had no gene match. The CDR3 extends over 14 amino acids. CDR1 SGHVS and CDR2 FQNEAQ come from the germline V gene. Here the CDR3 reads CASSLGGGATEQFF. The CDR3 nucleotides are TGTGCCAGCAGCTTAGGCGGGGGGGCCACTGAGCAGTTCTTC.

The chain is built from TRBV18 and TRBJ1-5, with TRBD1 matching over 9 bases. Germline V gene lookup returns CDR1 KGHSH and CDR2 LQKENI. The J segment lost 2 bases and the V segment lost 0 bases, leaving 5 bases of the junction unmatched. The CDR3 consists of 17 residues. The DNA of the CDR3 is TGTGCCAGCTCACCACCGACAGGGGGTTTCGGCAATCAGCCCCAGCATTTT. As protein: CASSPPTGGFGNQPQHF.

The gene calls are TRBV2 and TRBJ2-5, with 14 bases aligning to TRBD2. CDR3 length: 15 residues. V lost 8 bases to trimming and J lost 4 bases; unmatched junction nucleotides: 6. CDR1 SNHLY and CDR2 FYNNEI come from the germline V gene. In DNA form, the CDR3 reads TGTGCCAGCCAAAGACTAGCGGGGGGGTCAGAGACCCAGTACTTC. Amino acid sequence: CASQRLAGGSETQYF.

The chain links TRBV6-5 to TRBJ2-6; TRBD2 is a possible D gene (6 bases). The germline gives CDR1 MNHEY, CDR2 SVGAGI. Trimming took off 5 bases at V and 2 bases at J, with 10 bases between the two ends. The CDR3 runs 15 residues. The DNA of the CDR3 is TGTGCCAGCAGTCCAACGGGAGCTGGGGCCAACGTCCTGACTTTC. Protein sequence: CASSPTGAGANVLTF.